The sequence of this TCR beta chain was determined in a study of siplizumab effects on memory and regulatory T cells. General study findings and limits: Researchers could not give a naive or memory phenotype to roughly 75-96% of proliferating CD4+ or CD8+ clones. The diversity of naive T cells seemed greater than that of memory cells, and their alloresponse contribution seemed major. Whether proliferating Tregs in siplizumab cultures suppress was not functionally confirmed. Tracing alloreactive clones into unstimulated subsets worked for only a minor fraction of them.

Turning to this clone: The target antigen is unknown.

Profiled with immunoSEQ multiplex PCR; TCRdb holds only in-frame clones, not every one. This sample has about 87,000 clones, with approximately 90% found just once. Germline V CDR1 and CDR2: MDHEN, SYDVKM. CDR3 size: 14 residues. J lost 5 bases, V lost 5 bases, and 9 bases had no gene match. This receptor was obtained from a human donor in good health. The J gene is TRBJ2-7, the V gene TRBV28; 7 positions match TRBD2. The sequencing input was CD4+ T cells sorted from blood. This CDR3 is CASSPGGSINEQYF. Written as DNA, the CDR3 is TGTGCCAGCAGTCCGGGCGGGAGCATAAACGAGCAGTACTTC.